What follows are 14 T cell receptor beta chains derived from one specimen sequenced in a study of blood T cell repertoires in COVID-19. The data were produced by immunoSEQ multiplex PCR, yet TCRdb's version contains in-frame clones alone and is incomplete. The sample shows about 150,000 clones, approximately 87% of them seen only once. Sequencing was performed on peripheral blood. The receptor set was obtained from a human donor in a cohort sampled during active COVID-19.

The chain couples TRBV6-6 to TRBJ1-6; tentatively, D is TRBD1 (6 bases). Germline V gene lookup returns CDR1 MNHNY and CDR2 SVGAGI (reference sequence). The ends were cut back, 5 bases at V and 3 bases at J, with 8 bases in the middle. The CDR3 runs to 14 residues. DNA of the CDR3: TGTGCCAGCAGTCAGACAGGCTATAATTCACCCCTCCACTTT. Its translation is CASSQTGYNSPLHF.

CDR3: CASSYSGGGQPQHF. CDR3 DNA: TGTGCCAGCAGTTACTCGGGCGGGGGTCAGCCCCAGCATTTT. The V gene is TRBV6-6, the J gene TRBJ1-5; D might be TRBD1 (5 bases). This CDR3 contains 14 residues. The V end was cut by 0 bases, the J end by 6 bases, with 9 bases between. In germline, CDR1 is MNHNY, CDR2 SVGAGI (reference sequence).

The J gene is TRBJ2-5, the V gene TRBV2, with D possibly matching TRBD2 (6 bases). Per the germline V gene, CDR1 is SNHLY and CDR2 is FYNNEI. Between the trimmed V and J ends, which lost 10 bases and 0 bases, there was a span of 18 bases. There are 15 residues in the CDR3. The CDR3 sequence is CAIQEGLDNQETQYF. CDR3 sequence (DNA): TGTGCCATACAAGAGGGACTGGACAACCAAGAGACCCAGTACTTC.

In this sample, this clone turned up once. The chain is built from TRBV6-5 and TRBJ1-1, with D unresolved. The CDR3 is 10 amino acids. V lost 6 bases and J 8 bases, leaving 7 bases between the germline ends. The germline CDR1 and CDR2 sequences are MNHEY and SVGAGI. The CDR3 spells CASSDIEAFF. The CDR3 DNA reads as TGTGCCAGCAGCGACATCGAAGCTTTCTTT.

The chain joins TRBV19 to TRBJ1-4; TRBD1 agrees at 8 bases. Per the germline V gene, CDR1 is LNHDA and CDR2 is SQIVND (reference sequence). J was trimmed by 6 bases and V by 0 bases; bases with no gene match: 3. There are 15 residues in the CDR3. CDR3: CASSIDQGAYEKLFF. The CDR3 nucleotides read TGTGCCAGTAGTATAGATCAGGGGGCTTATGAAAAACTGTTTTTT.

This clone has more than one count but fewer than ten. The V and J genes are TRBV4-2 and TRBJ1-3; tentative D call: TRBD1 (5 bases). Trimming removed 0 bases from V and 8 bases from J, with 14 bases in between. The germline gives CDR1 LGHNA, CDR2 YNFKEQ. The CDR3 has 15 amino acids. The CDR3 DNA is TGTGCCAGCAGCCAAGATTGGAGGGGCTTAGACACCATATATTTT. Encoded protein: CASSQDWRGLDTIYF.

This clone was seen a single time. CDR3 region: CASSRGRRETQYF. The CDR3 DNA sequence: TGTGCCAGCAGCCGTGGTCGCCGGGAGACCCAGTACTTC. The V and J genes are TRBV7-3 and TRBJ2-5; D unresolved. V was shortened by 5 bases and J by 5 bases, with 12 bases between the two germline ends. CDR3 size: 13 residues. Germline CDR1 and CDR2: SGHTA and FQGTGA. The full variable domain, rest sourced from reference TRBV7-3 and TRBJ2-5, is GAGVSQTPSNKVTEKGKYVELRCDPISGHTALYWYRQSLGQGPEFLIYFQGTGAADDSGLPNDRFFAVRPEGSVSTLKIQRTERGDSAVYLCASSRGRRETQYFGPGTRLLVL.

This chain uses TRBV7-2 with TRBJ1-6, with D perhaps matching TRBD1 (6 bases). CDR1 SGHTA and CDR2 FQGNSA come from the germline V gene. Trimming pared 4 bases from V and 10 bases from J, leaving 14 bases between. The CDR3 is made up of 14 amino acids. Here the CDR3 DNA reads TGTGCCAGCAGCTGGGGCGGGGGCAGGTCACCCCTCCACTTT. Its translation is CASSWGGGRSPLHF.

The chain is built from TRBV10-1 and TRBJ1-1; the D gene is possibly TRBD1 (5 bases). The V end lost 5 bases, the J end lost 1 base, and 8 bases lay between the germline ends. The CDR3 loop spans 13 amino acids. Per the germline V gene, CDR1 is WNHNN and CDR2 is SYGVQD (reference sequence). CDR3 region: CASSFTGNTEAFF. In DNA, the CDR3 is TGCGCCAGCAGTTTCACAGGGAACACTGAAGCTTTCTTT.

This clone showed up just once. V gene TRBV2 combines with J gene TRBJ1-1; the D is unclear. CDR1 SNHLY and CDR2 FYNNEI come from the germline V gene. The CDR3 has 13 residues. Trimming removed 7 bases at V and 7 bases at J, with 16 bases between. The CDR3 bases are TGTGCCAGCACTCCCCGGAGTCTTAGTGAAGCTTTCTTT. Its translation: CASTPRSLSEAFF.

The V and J genes are TRBV19 and TRBJ1-3, with 7 positions matching TRBD1. CDR1 LNHDA and CDR2 SQIVND come from the germline V gene (reference sequence). The V and J ends lost 4 bases and 0 bases, in that order; junction bases with no gene match: 3. The CDR3 has 15 amino acids. The CDR3 loop reads CASSTGQTSGNTIYF. CDR3 bases: TGTGCCAGTAGTACGGGACAGACCTCTGGAAACACCATATATTTT.

The chain links TRBV29-1 to TRBJ2-3; D gene ambiguous. There are 12 residues in the CDR3. In germline, CDR1 is SQVTM, CDR2 ANQGSEA. V was trimmed by 6 bases and J by 2 bases, leaving 9 bases between them. The CDR3 bases are TGCAGCGTATTCAGATTCACAGATACGCAGTATTTT. Translated, it gives CSVFRFTDTQYF.

CDR3 residues: CASSLGDRGWDGYTF. CDR3 in DNA: TGTGCCAGCAGCTTAGGCGACAGGGGATGGGATGGCTACACCTTC. This sequence joins TRBV11-2 and TRBJ1-2; 8 positions match TRBD1. The CDR3 loop spans 15 amino acids. After removal of 1 base from V and 6 bases from J, the junction contained 7 bases not matched to a gene. CDR1 and CDR2 (germline): SGHAT, FQNNGV. Based on the CDR3 plus reference TRBV11-2 and TRBJ1-2, the full variable domain is EAGVAQSPRYKIIEKRQSVAFWCNPISGHATLYWYQQILGQGPKLLIQFQNNGVVDDSQLPKDRFSAERLKGVDSTLKIQPAKLEDSAVYLCASSLGDRGWDGYTFGSGTRLTVV.

This clone was recorded only once. The chain couples TRBV28 to TRBJ1-1; D is ambiguous. Germline CDR1 is MDHEN and CDR2 is SYDVKM. CDR3 length equals 12 residues. Trimming removed 8 bases at V and 1 base at J, with 8 bases between. This CDR3 is CASQTGNTEAFF. The CDR3 nucleotides are TGTGCCAGCCAGACGGGGAACACTGAAGCTTTCTTT.